The present entry profiles one TCR beta chain with its context. As yet, its antigen is unknown. These data come from a study of blood T cell dynamics during melanoma immunotherapy. Broader study findings: Unlike progressors, later disease-control patients had W3 repertoires gaining clonality or diversity.

Time point given: pre-treatment baseline. Patients with prior systemic cancer treatment, concomitant immunosuppressants, or other active malignancies were excluded. Assay used: immunoSEQ multiplex PCR; TCRdb lists only in-frame clones, some missing. Of over 15,000 clones detected, 65% to 90% appear once; the ten largest clones hold about 7.6%. The sample was blood, taken from a patient treated with checkpoint blockade. The TCR was taken from a human donor with melanoma.

The DNA of the CDR3 is TGCGCCAGCAGCCAAGGAGAAGGACCTTATGGCTACACCTTC. This encodes CASSQGEGPYGYTF. The chain has TRBV4-1 and TRBJ1-2; no clear D gene. Trimming took off 1 base at V and 5 bases at J, with 11 bases between the two ends. This CDR3 has 14 residues. Germline loops: CDR1 MGHRA, CDR2 YSYEKL.